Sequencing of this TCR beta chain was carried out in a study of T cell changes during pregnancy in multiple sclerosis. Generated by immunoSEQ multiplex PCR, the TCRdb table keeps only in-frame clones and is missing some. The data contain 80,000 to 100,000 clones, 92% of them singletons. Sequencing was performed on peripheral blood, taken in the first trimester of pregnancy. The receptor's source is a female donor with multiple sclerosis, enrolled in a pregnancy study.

CDR3 protein: CASSATSGRAGEQYF. The CDR3, as DNA: TGTGCCAGCAGCGCGACTAGCGGGAGGGCAGGGGAGCAGTACTTC. The J gene is TRBJ2-7, the V gene TRBV7-2; TRBD2 matches 14 bases. The CDR3 runs to 15 residues. Germline CDR1 SGHTA, CDR2 FQGNSA. J was trimmed by 7 bases and V by 5 bases; bases with no gene match: 7.